These T cell receptor beta chains were read from a single sample in a study of regulatory T cells in long-lasting Graves disease. TCRdb reprocessed the multiplex PCR reads via MiXCR and lists one record per CDR3 protein. The data hold around 450,000 distinct CDR3 sequences, with 20% to 25% observed a single time. This material consisted of peripheral blood mononuclear cells (PBMCs), taken when the disease was refractory, from a patient treated with antithyroid drugs. The receptors originated from a female donor with Graves disease. CDR3s include the opening cysteine and the closing phenylalanine or tryptophan. The order of the fields is clone size, D gene, V gene, J gene, CDR3 DNA, CDR3 protein. The D gene is left open where the match is weak. A clone size is listed for some rows: how often the clone was seen (once, few, many), or a class if it is expanded.

clone_size: NA
d_call: NA
v_call: TRBV5-1
j_call: TRBJ1-2
cdr3_nt: TGCGCCAGCAGCTTGGTTCGGGGAAATGACTATGGCTACACCTTC
cdr3_aa: CASSLVRGNDYGYTF

clone_size: few
d_call: NA
v_call: TRBV4-3
j_call: TRBJ1-1
cdr3_nt: TGCGCCAGCAGCCAAGTAATCAGGGATGGGTACACTGAAGCTTTCTTT
cdr3_aa: CASSQVIRDGYTEAFF

clone_size: NA
d_call: NA
v_call: TRBV12-3/TRBV12-4
j_call: TRBJ2-1
cdr3_nt: TGTGCCAGCTCAACGGGCAATGAGCAGTTCTTC
cdr3_aa: CASSTGNEQFF

clone_size: few
d_call: NA
v_call: TRBV19
j_call: TRBJ1-1
cdr3_nt: TGTGCCAGTATCTCCCTCTCAGAAGCTTTCTTT
cdr3_aa: CASISLSEAFF

clone_size: NA
d_call: NA
v_call: TRBV19
j_call: TRBJ2-6
cdr3_nt: TGTGCCAGTACGGACCCTGGTGGCACCAACTCTGGGGCCAACGTCCTGACTTTC
cdr3_aa: CASTDPGGTNSGANVLTF

clone_size: NA
d_call: NA
v_call: TRBV4-1
j_call: TRBJ2-4
cdr3_nt: TGCGCCAGCAGCCAAGAAGTGGGACCGCCTAACGTGTACTTC
cdr3_aa: CASSQEVGPPNVYF

clone_size: many
d_call: TRBD1
v_call: TRBV2
j_call: TRBJ1-5
cdr3_nt: TGTGCCAGCAATAGACAGGGTGATCAGCCCCAGCATTTT
cdr3_aa: CASNRQGDQPQHF

clone_size: few
d_call: NA
v_call: TRBV19
j_call: TRBJ2-2
cdr3_nt: TGTGCCAGTAAGCATCGGACAGAGACCCACCCGAACTTCACCGGGGAGCTGTTTTTT
cdr3_aa: CASKHRTETHPNFTGELFF

clone_size: few
d_call: NA
v_call: TRBV25-1
j_call: TRBJ1-5
cdr3_nt: TGTGCCAGCAGTGAATATGGGGGAAGCAATCAGCCCCAGCATTTT
cdr3_aa: CASSEYGGSNQPQHF

clone_size: NA
d_call: TRBD2
v_call: TRBV7-9
j_call: TRBJ2-5
cdr3_nt: TGTGCCAGCAGCTTCCTTAGCGGGGGGGGAGAGACCCAGTACTTC
cdr3_aa: CASSFLSGGGETQYF

clone_size: few
d_call: NA
v_call: TRBV5-4
j_call: TRBJ2-5
cdr3_nt: TGTGCCAGCAGCTTGGGGGGGGAGCACACAGAGACCCAGTACTTC
cdr3_aa: CASSLGGEHTETQYF

clone_size: few
d_call: NA
v_call: TRBV27
j_call: TRBJ1-5
cdr3_nt: TGTGCCAGCAGTCAAACAGGATTCAGCAATCAGCCCCAGCATTTT
cdr3_aa: CASSQTGFSNQPQHF

clone_size: many
d_call: NA
v_call: TRBV6-1
j_call: TRBJ1-2
cdr3_nt: TGTGCCACCGGAGAGCGGGGCTATGGCTACACCTTC
cdr3_aa: CATGERGYGYTF

clone_size: NA
d_call: TRBD2
v_call: TRBV20-1
j_call: TRBJ2-5
cdr3_nt: TGCAGTGCACGGACTAGCGGGAGTCTAGAGACCCAGTACTTC
cdr3_aa: CSARTSGSLETQYF

clone_size: many
d_call: NA
v_call: TRBV6-1
j_call: TRBJ1-1
cdr3_nt: TGTGCCAGCAGTCCTCGGACAGAGGGGGACACTGAAGCTTTCTTT
cdr3_aa: CASSPRTEGDTEAFF

clone_size: few
d_call: TRBD2
v_call: TRBV12-5
j_call: TRBJ2-7
cdr3_nt: TGTGCTAGTGGAGGGACTAGCGGCTCACGATACGAGCAGTACTTC
cdr3_aa: CASGGTSGSRYEQYF

clone_size: many
d_call: NA
v_call: TRBV19
j_call: TRBJ2-7
cdr3_nt: TGTGCCAGTAGTACGCCCGGGACAAGCTCCTACGAGCAGTACTTC
cdr3_aa: CASSTPGTSSYEQYF

clone_size: NA
d_call: NA
v_call: TRBV2
j_call: TRBJ1-5
cdr3_nt: TGTGCCAGCAGTGAGTGGGTAGGAGGCTTCAATCAGCCCCAGCATTTT
cdr3_aa: CASSEWVGGFNQPQHF

clone_size: many
d_call: NA
v_call: TRBV28
j_call: TRBJ2-7
cdr3_nt: TGTGCCAGCAGTTTATCAAGGGAGTACGAGCAGTACTTC
cdr3_aa: CASSLSREYEQYF

clone_size: NA
d_call: NA
v_call: TRBV11-2
j_call: TRBJ2-2
cdr3_nt: TGTGCCAGCAGCCCGAAACCGTCGACTAGGGGGGTCGCTAATTACACCGGGGAGCTGTTTTTT
cdr3_aa: CASSPKPSTRGVANYTGELFF

clone_size: many
d_call: NA
v_call: TRBV12-3/TRBV12-4
j_call: TRBJ2-7
cdr3_nt: TGTGCCAGCAGTCCCCATTGGGTGGGGGAGCAGTACTTC
cdr3_aa: CASSPHWVGEQYF

clone_size: NA
d_call: NA
v_call: TRBV28
j_call: TRBJ1-5
cdr3_nt: TGTGCCAGCAGGATTCACGGGGATAGCAATCAGCCCCAGCATTTT
cdr3_aa: CASRIHGDSNQPQHF

clone_size: few
d_call: TRBD2
v_call: TRBV6-1
j_call: TRBJ2-2
cdr3_nt: TGTGCCAGCAGTACCGGGGGGGCCGGGGAGCTGTTTTTT
cdr3_aa: CASSTGGAGELFF

clone_size: NA
d_call: NA
v_call: TRBV27
j_call: TRBJ2-3
cdr3_nt: TGTGCCAGCACGATATCCAGGATCAGCACAGATACGCAGTATTTT
cdr3_aa: CASTISRISTDTQYF

clone_size: NA
d_call: TRBD2
v_call: TRBV28
j_call: TRBJ2-1
cdr3_nt: TGTGCCAGCAGTTCAAGACTAGCGGGAGCTAGCAATGAGCAGTTCTTC
cdr3_aa: CASSSRLAGASNEQFF

clone_size: many
d_call: TRBD1
v_call: TRBV9
j_call: TRBJ2-7
cdr3_nt: TGTGCCAGCAGCGTAGGGGGACAGGCCTACGAGCAGTACTTC
cdr3_aa: CASSVGGQAYEQYF

clone_size: NA
d_call: TRBD1
v_call: TRBV2
j_call: TRBJ2-1
cdr3_nt: TGTGCCAGCAGGCGGGACAGGGATAGGAATGAGCAGTTCTTC
cdr3_aa: CASRRDRDRNEQFF

clone_size: NA
d_call: NA
v_call: TRBV14
j_call: TRBJ2-7
cdr3_nt: TGTGCCAGCAGCCAACTCAGGGGAATGGTGAGCGAGCAGTACTTC
cdr3_aa: CASSQLRGMVSEQYF

clone_size: many
d_call: NA
v_call: TRBV7-9
j_call: TRBJ1-5
cdr3_nt: TGTGCCAGCAGCTTTGCCGATCAGCCCCAGCATTTT
cdr3_aa: CASSFADQPQHF

clone_size: many
d_call: TRBD1
v_call: TRBV28
j_call: TRBJ2-4
cdr3_nt: TGTGCCAGCCAGACAGGGGGCATCGGCAAAAACATTCAGTACTTC
cdr3_aa: CASQTGGIGKNIQYF

clone_size: many
d_call: NA
v_call: TRBV30
j_call: TRBJ1-1
cdr3_nt: TGTGCCTGGAGTCCGACTGGGATGAACACTGAAGCTTTCTTT
cdr3_aa: CAWSPTGMNTEAFF

clone_size: many
d_call: TRBD2
v_call: TRBV11-2
j_call: TRBJ2-7
cdr3_nt: TGTGCCAGCAGCTTAGTTCCGCGGGGGGCCCCGCCATACGAGCAGTACTTC
cdr3_aa: CASSLVPRGAPPYEQYF

clone_size: many
d_call: NA
v_call: TRBV11-2
j_call: TRBJ1-2
cdr3_nt: TGTGCCAGCAGCTCATTACGGACCGCGGATTATGGCTACACCTTC
cdr3_aa: CASSSLRTADYGYTF

clone_size: NA
d_call: NA
v_call: TRBV30
j_call: TRBJ1-5
cdr3_nt: TGTGCCTGGAGTTTGGAGGGCGGTCAGCCCCAGCATTTT
cdr3_aa: CAWSLEGGQPQHF

clone_size: few
d_call: NA
v_call: TRBV20-1
j_call: TRBJ2-7
cdr3_nt: TGCAGTGCTAGAAGCCGCCGGACGTTGCTGGGAGAGCAGTACTTC
cdr3_aa: CSARSRRTLLGEQYF

clone_size: NA
d_call: NA
v_call: TRBV15
j_call: TRBJ1-3
cdr3_nt: TGTGCCACCAGCATAGGACCTGGAAACACCATATATTTT
cdr3_aa: CATSIGPGNTIYF

clone_size: few
d_call: NA
v_call: TRBV6-1
j_call: TRBJ1-4
cdr3_nt: TGTGCCAGCTCCCGGGACATAGGGGTTGAAAAACTGTTTTTT
cdr3_aa: CASSRDIGVEKLFF

clone_size: many
d_call: NA
v_call: TRBV5-6
j_call: TRBJ2-5
cdr3_nt: TGTGCCAGCAGCTTGGCGCGGCGTCAGACAGAGACCCAGTACTTC
cdr3_aa: CASSLARRQTETQYF

clone_size: many
d_call: TRBD1
v_call: TRBV20-1
j_call: TRBJ1-1
cdr3_nt: TGCAGTGCACACACCCAGGGGGATGAAGCTTTCTTT
cdr3_aa: CSAHTQGDEAFF

clone_size: NA
d_call: TRBD2
v_call: TRBV12-3/TRBV12-4
j_call: TRBJ2-1
cdr3_nt: TGTGCCAGCAGGGGGGAGGGGGGACTAGTGGCTCTCAGCTCCTACAATGAGCAGTTCTTC
cdr3_aa: CASRGEGGLVALSSYNEQFF

clone_size: NA
d_call: TRBD1
v_call: TRBV19
j_call: TRBJ1-5
cdr3_nt: TGTGCCAGTAGTATGGAGGACAGGGGGTTTCAGCCCCAGCATTTT
cdr3_aa: CASSMEDRGFQPQHF

clone_size: NA
d_call: TRBD1
v_call: TRBV14
j_call: TRBJ2-7
cdr3_nt: TGTGCCAGCAGCCAAGAGGGACAGGCGGTGTACGAGCAGTACTTC
cdr3_aa: CASSQEGQAVYEQYF

clone_size: NA
d_call: NA
v_call: TRBV7-2
j_call: TRBJ1-4
cdr3_nt: TGTGCCAGCAGCTTAGTAGGCGGGGAGGAGGAAAAACTGTTTTTT
cdr3_aa: CASSLVGGEEEKLFF

clone_size: NA
d_call: TRBD1
v_call: TRBV28
j_call: TRBJ1-4
cdr3_nt: TGTGCCAGCAGTTTCGGAGGGGGCGCTGGGACTGATGAAAGACTGTTTTTT
cdr3_aa: CASSFGGGAGTDERLFF

clone_size: few
d_call: NA
v_call: TRBV6-9
j_call: TRBJ2-5
cdr3_nt: TGTGCCAGCAGTTACGGCCCCGGGACCCAGTACTTC
cdr3_aa: CASSYGPGTQYF

clone_size: NA
d_call: TRBD1
v_call: TRBV7-9
j_call: TRBJ1-1
cdr3_nt: TGTGCCAGCAGCTCACAGGGGGCGTCGATAAAGGACACTGAAGCTTTCTTT
cdr3_aa: CASSSQGASIKDTEAFF

clone_size: NA
d_call: NA
v_call: TRBV19
j_call: TRBJ2-6
cdr3_nt: TGTGCCAGTAGTCGGACAGTCTCTGAGGCTGGGGCCAACGTCCTGACTTTC
cdr3_aa: CASSRTVSEAGANVLTF

clone_size: many
d_call: NA
v_call: TRBV28
j_call: TRBJ2-5
cdr3_nt: TGTGCCAGCAGTACAAATTTGGACCTGACCGCAGAGACCCAGTACTTC
cdr3_aa: CASSTNLDLTAETQYF

clone_size: many
d_call: NA
v_call: TRBV7-9
j_call: TRBJ2-2
cdr3_nt: TGTGCCAGCAGCCCCGGAGTGGGGGAGCTGTTTTTT
cdr3_aa: CASSPGVGELFF

clone_size: many
d_call: NA
v_call: TRBV5-1
j_call: TRBJ1-3
cdr3_nt: TGCGCCAGCAGCTTGGTAGGGGCACTCTCTGGAAACACCATATATTTT
cdr3_aa: CASSLVGALSGNTIYF

clone_size: NA
d_call: NA
v_call: TRBV30
j_call: TRBJ2-2
cdr3_nt: TGTGCCTGGAGTGGTAGCACCGGGGAGCTGTTTTTT
cdr3_aa: CAWSGSTGELFF

clone_size: many
d_call: NA
v_call: TRBV28
j_call: TRBJ1-2
cdr3_nt: TGTGCCAGCCAAGACCCCGGGACACCAAACTATGGCTACACCTTC
cdr3_aa: CASQDPGTPNYGYTF

clone_size: NA
d_call: TRBD1
v_call: TRBV6-2/TRBV6-3
j_call: TRBJ1-1
cdr3_nt: TGTGCCAGCAGTTACCGTGGCCAGGGGGCGGCTGAAGCTTTCTTT
cdr3_aa: CASSYRGQGAAEAFF